The rows below give T cell receptor beta chains drawn from one sample of a study of cytomegalovirus exposure and HLA in healthy donors. Profiling relied on immunoSEQ multiplex PCR, and the TCRdb table lists in-frame clones only, not all of them. Found here are some 130,000 clones; the top ten clones hold approximately 1.5%. The specimen was PBMCs. Receptors originate from a woman aged 40 to 55 in good health and CMV-seronegative. Both conserved end residues are trimmed from each CDR3.

j_call v_call cdr3_aa
TRBJ1-3 TRBV7-8 ASSLGAPSGNTIY
TRBJ1-4 TRBV4-3 ASSQGAGAVEKLF
TRBJ1-4 TRBV6-5 ASSGDSNEKLF
TRBJ1-5 TRBV7-9 ASSERGQPQH
TRBJ1-5 TRBV28 ASSLRQDDLKH
TRBJ1-2 TRBV27 ASSSLPGQGGGGYT
TRBJ2-5 TRBV18 ASSPDRGRGETQY
TRBJ2-7 TRBV7-2 ASSSPGTGENEQY
TRBJ1-3 TRBV15 ATSREKGRNTIY
TRBJ1-4 TRBV18 ASSQTGKREKLF
TRBJ1-6 TRBV14 ASSQEGTGDYSPLH
TRBJ1-2 TRBV10-3 AISAGTPSNYGYT
TRBJ1-2 TRBV5-6 ASSLEILRDRPYGYT
TRBJ1-5 TRBV28 ASSLFLGDQPQH
TRBJ1-1 TRBV7-2 ASSLGGDRGTEAF
TRBJ1-5 TRBV4-2 ASSQDNQGVQPQH
TRBJ1-2 TRBV19 ASSANYGYT
TRBJ1-4 TRBV2 ASTRDGGATNEKLF
TRBJ2-5 TRBV5-6 ASSLTAGREQY
TRBJ2-4 TRBV11-2 ASSSRGAGTKNIQY
TRBJ2-3 TRBV27 ASSGGGQGFDTQY
TRBJ1-2 TRBV7-2 ASSARTAGYT
TRBJ2-3 TRBV4-3 ASSPTGGTTDTQY
TRBJ1-1 TRBV28 ASRAVRVNTEAF